The clone carrying this T cell receptor beta chain was seen only once. What it recognizes is unknown. The data derive from a study of T-cell reconstitution after alpha-beta-depleted transplantation in children. General study findings and limits: Certain patients had high TCRbeta diversity at day 60, and it came from recipient T cells and thymic progenitors that survived. About two months after transplant, alpha-beta T cells reportedly came from several hundred expanded graft clones. Diversity and T-cell counts at one year after transplant derived mostly from new T cells.

Using unique molecular identifiers, the investigators prepared the TCRbeta library. TCRdb reprocessed the PCR reads via MiXCR and lists one record per CDR3 protein. This table holds just over 950,000 distinct CDR3 sequences, about 26% found once. Germline V gene data show CDR1 as LNHDA and CDR2 as SQIVND (reference sequence). V was clipped by 3 bases and J by 2 bases, with 5 bases between them. CDR3 length: 14 amino acids. Sample: PBMCs, mostly from graft donor cells, taken 360 days after TCRalphabeta/CD19-depleted stem cell transplant. The chain combines TRBV19 with TRBJ2-6, with no clear D. This receptor was obtained from a boy less than two years old who had a stem cell transplant for SCID, so the T cells may come from the graft donor. The CDR3 protein is CASSMAPGANVLTF. The CDR3 DNA follows: TGTGCCAGTAGTATGGCCCCTGGGGCCAACGTCCTGACTTTC.